This is a list of T cell receptor beta chains from one sample in a study of control samples from healthy donors and cancer patients. Generated by immunoSEQ multiplex PCR, the TCRdb table keeps only in-frame clones and is missing some. The table records around 130,000 clones, roughly 91% of them present only once. What was sequenced was PBMCs. The receptors stem from a man aged 50 to 60 with head and neck cancer. Both conserved end residues are part of each CDR3. The D gene is left open where the match is weak. Not all rows give a size; the values are once, few, many and, for expanded clones, a class.

d_call	v_call	j_call	clone_size	cdr3_nt	cdr3_aa
-	TRBV20-1	TRBJ2-1	-	TGCAGTGCTAGTCTAGGATCCGTGCAGTTCTTC	CSASLGSVQFF
TRBD1	TRBV5-1	TRBJ2-7	-	TGCGCCAGCAGCTTGGCCCGGACAGGTCGGGACGAGCAGTACTTC	CASSLARTGRDEQYF
-	TRBV7-9	TRBJ1-2	-	TGTGCCAGCAGCTTAGGATTTGATGGCTACACCTTC	CASSLGFDGYTF
-	TRBV24-1	TRBJ2-2	-	TGTGCCACCAGTGATCCCGATAGGGTGTGGGAGCTGTTTTTT	CATSDPDRVWELFF
-	TRBV11-2	TRBJ1-1	-	TGTGCCAGCAGCTTAGGGCAAAGCACTGAAGCTTTCTTT	CASSLGQSTEAFF
-	TRBV2	TRBJ1-1	-	TGTGCCAGCACTGCAGAAGACACTGAAGCTTTCTTT	CASTAEDTEAFF
TRBD2	TRBV10-1	TRBJ2-5	-	TGCGCCAGCAGTGAGTCGGGGGGGATTCGGGAGACCCAGTACTTC	CASSESGGIRETQYF
TRBD1	TRBV7-9	TRBJ2-5	-	TGTGCCAGCAGCTCCAACAGGGGAGATCAAGAGACCCAGTACTTC	CASSSNRGDQETQYF
-	TRBV28	TRBJ2-5	-	TGTGCCAGCAGTTTCCTTACAGGGTCAGAGACCCAGTACTTC	CASSFLTGSETQYF
TRBD1	TRBV4-1	TRBJ1-6	-	TGCGCCAGCAGCCAAAACCTCGGGGCTCACCAAGATATCAGGGGGCGGACTTCACCCCTCCACTTT	CASSQNLGAHQDIRGRTSPLHF
-	TRBV29-1	TRBJ2-3	-	TGCAGCGTTGGGGAATCAGGCACAGATACGCAGTATTTT	CSVGESGTDTQYF
-	TRBV2	TRBJ1-5	-	TGTGCCAGCAGTGAAGACGAGGGTTCCCCCTCAAACAATCAGCCCCAGCATTTT	CASSEDEGSPSNNQPQHF
-	TRBV7-9	TRBJ2-5	-	TGTGCCAGCAGCCCAACCTACAGGGCCCCAGAGACCCAGTACTTC	CASSPTYRAPETQYF
-	TRBV6-2/TRBV6-3	TRBJ2-1	-	TGTGCCAGCAGTGGAGCGGTCAGCTCCTACAATGAGCAGTTCTTC	CASSGAVSSYNEQFF
-	TRBV5-1	TRBJ2-1	-	TGCGCCAGCAGCATCCCTTTAACGGGGTCCTCCTACAATGAGCAGTTCTTC	CASSIPLTGSSYNEQFF
-	TRBV10-3	TRBJ1-2	-	TGTGCCATCAGTGCGACAGGAATCTATGGCTACACCTTC	CAISATGIYGYTF
-	TRBV2	TRBJ2-7	once	TGTGCCAGCAGAGACCACAGGGCCTTTTCCTACGAGCAGTACTTC	CASRDHRAFSYEQYF
TRBD2	TRBV5-1	TRBJ2-3	once	TGCGCCAGCAGCTCCGGACTAGCGTCCACAGATACGCAGTATTTT	CASSSGLASTDTQYF
-	TRBV19	TRBJ1-3	-	TGTGCCACGATATCACAGGGCCACTCTGGAAACACCATATATTTT	CATISQGHSGNTIYF
-	TRBV5-1	TRBJ2-2	-	TGCGCCAGCAGCCCCTTCCTGGCGACGAACACCGGGGAGCTGTTTTTT	CASSPFLATNTGELFF
-	TRBV7-9	TRBJ2-2	-	TGTGCCAGCAGCCCCCCGGGACTGCCATATGGCGGGGAGCTGTTTTTT	CASSPPGLPYGGELFF
-	TRBV3-1/TRBV3-2	TRBJ1-6	-	TGTGCCAGCAGCCAAATCGGCGACACTAATTCACCCCTCCACTTT	CASSQIGDTNSPLHF
TRBD1	TRBV29-1	TRBJ2-5	-	TGCAGCGTGACAGGGGGAGTGAGGGAGACCCAGTACTTC	CSVTGGVRETQYF
-	TRBV28	TRBJ1-4	-	TGTGCCACAAAAGCCGCAGGGGCTCCTAATGAAAAACTGTTTTTT	CATKAAGAPNEKLFF
TRBD2	TRBV6-2/TRBV6-3	TRBJ2-2	-	TGTGCCAGCAGTTACACCCGGGGGGGGCGCCCGAACACCGGGGAGCTGTTTTTT	CASSYTRGGRPNTGELFF
-	TRBV15	TRBJ1-2	-	TGTGCCACCAGCAGAGTGACGGACAGTGGCTACACCTTC	CATSRVTDSGYTF
TRBD1	TRBV7-3	TRBJ1-2	-	TGTGCCAGCAGCTCGCCTGACAGGGGGGTCTATGGCTACACCTTC	CASSSPDRGVYGYTF
-	TRBV18	TRBJ2-6	-	TGTGCCAGCTCACCAGGCGCCAACGTCCTGACTTTC	CASSPGANVLTF
-	TRBV3-1/TRBV3-2	TRBJ2-5	once	TGTGCCAGCAGCCGAAACGACGGGGGATGGACCCAGTACTTC	CASSRNDGGWTQYF
-	TRBV11-3	TRBJ2-1	-	TGTGCCAGCAGCGCCCGGAAGGGAGCACCCTACAATGAGCAGTTCTTC	CASSARKGAPYNEQFF
-	TRBV5-1	TRBJ2-1	-	TGCGCCAGCAGCCGCGGGGAAGGGTCCTACAATGAGCAGTTCTTC	CASSRGEGSYNEQFF
TRBD1	TRBV11-2	TRBJ2-1	-	TGTGCCAGCAGCTTGGGGACAGGGGTAGGTGAGCAGTTCTTC	CASSLGTGVGEQFF
-	TRBV10-3	TRBJ1-1	-	TGTGCCATCAGGGGACAATACAACACTGAAGCTTTCTTT	CAIRGQYNTEAFF
-	TRBV6-1	TRBJ2-5	-	TGTGCCAGCAGTGAAGCGCTCCCTTGGGAGACCCAGTACTTC	CASSEALPWETQYF
-	TRBV6-6	TRBJ1-5	-	TGTGCCAGCAGTTCAACGAGTCAGCCCCAGCATTTT	CASSSTSQPQHF
-	TRBV4-1	TRBJ1-2	-	TGCGCCAGCAGCCAAGAGTCAAGGCCTAACTATGGCTACACCTTC	CASSQESRPNYGYTF
TRBD1	TRBV19	TRBJ1-1	-	TGTGCCAGCGGCACAGGGGTGGCCACTGAAGCTTTCTTT	CASGTGVATEAFF
TRBD1	TRBV10-2	TRBJ1-1	-	TGCGCCAGCAGATACAGGGGCACTGAAGCTTTCTTT	CASRYRGTEAFF
-	TRBV27	TRBJ1-2	-	TGTGCCAGCAGCAGCTACAGGGATGGCTACACCTTC	CASSSYRDGYTF
-	TRBV29-1	TRBJ2-1	-	TGCAGCGTTGATCGGGGAAGCTCCTACAATGAGCAGTTCTTC	CSVDRGSSYNEQFF
-	TRBV15	TRBJ1-2	-	TGTGCCACCAGCCAGGACATCGACTATGGCTACACCTTC	CATSQDIDYGYTF
TRBD1	TRBV7-9	TRBJ1-2	-	TGTGCCAGCAGCCCTACCCGGGACAGCTATGGCTACACCTTC	CASSPTRDSYGYTF
-	TRBV7-2	TRBJ1-1	-	TGTGCCAGCAGCCAGGGGTGGGACACTGAAGCTTTCTTT	CASSQGWDTEAFF
-	TRBV7-3	TRBJ1-2	-	TGTGCCAGCAGCTTAAGGGGGTTCGATGGCTACACCTTC	CASSLRGFDGYTF
TRBD1	TRBV19	TRBJ1-1	-	TGTGCCAGTAGTACCCGGACAGGGGGGAGCACTGAAGCTTTCTTT	CASSTRTGGSTEAFF
-	TRBV18	TRBJ2-2	few	TGTGCCAGCTCACCAACCAGATCAGGGGTCCTGAACACCGGGGAGCTGTTTTTT	CASSPTRSGVLNTGELFF
-	TRBV5-1	TRBJ2-3	-	TGCGCCAGCAGCCTCCACAGAGATACGCAGTATTTT	CASSLHRDTQYF
-	TRBV5-6	TRBJ1-2	-	TGTGCCAGCGATGCAAGGGCGGGCTACACCTTC	CASDARAGYTF
-	TRBV5-1	TRBJ1-1	once	TGCGCCAGCGGGATCGGGCAGGGACCGAACACTGAAGCTTTCTTT	CASGIGQGPNTEAFF
-	TRBV24-1	TRBJ2-7	-	TGTGCCACCAGTGACTCAGGGCAGGTCTACGAGCAGTACTTC	CATSDSGQVYEQYF
-	TRBV3-1/TRBV3-2	TRBJ1-2	-	TGTGCCAGGGGGGGAGGGATTCGAATTAACTATGGCTACACCTTC	CARGGGIRINYGYTF
-	TRBV5-1	TRBJ2-2	-	TGCGCCAGCAGCTTGGGGATATCAGTCACCGGGGAGCTGTTTTTT	CASSLGISVTGELFF
-	TRBV6-2/TRBV6-3	TRBJ2-2	-	TGTGCCAGCAGTTCTGAACTCACCGGGGAGCTGTTTTTT	CASSSELTGELFF
-	TRBV29-1	TRBJ1-2	-	TGCAGCGTTGACAGGGCATATGGCTACACCTTC	CSVDRAYGYTF
TRBD2	TRBV6-5	TRBJ2-1	-	TGTGCCAGCAGTTATAAAGGACTAGCGGACAATGAGCAGTTCTTC	CASSYKGLADNEQFF